The text below deals with one T cell receptor (beta chain). The antigen is undetermined. The V gene lost 1 base and the J gene lost 15 bases, with 13 bases spanning the gap. Per the germline V gene, CDR1 is LGHNA and CDR2 is YNFKEQ. The CDR3 extends over 12 amino acids. Each CDR3 protein is one row after TCRdb ran MiXCR on the 5' RACE reads. The sample consists of fewer than 450,000 distinct CDR3 sequences, more than 9% of them appearing once. These data come from a study of T cells after yellow fever vaccination. Study-wide results and limits: Researchers noted that a small share of clonotypes showed up in both CD4 and CD8 compartments.

V and J are TRBV4-2 and TRBJ2-4; perhaps TRBD2 as D (6 bases). The specimen was PBMCs, collected on the day of the first yellow fever vaccination. This sequence originates from a man between 18 and 35 years old who received the YFV17D yellow fever vaccine. This chain's CDR3 is CASSQGLDVTYF. The CDR3 DNA reads as TGTGCCAGCAGCCAAGGACTAGACGTTACGTACTTC.